Reported below is one T cell receptor beta chain. It has no known antigen specificity. There are no base qualities to consult, and no much larger clone falls within one base. The immunoSEQ Assay, a bias-controlled multiplex PCR, was used to amplify TCRbeta CDR3 regions from genomic DNA. The source study handled its data this way. The number of nucleated cells in each sample was estimated by amplification of reference gene primers within the assay. Sequence reads were collapsed and filtered to measure the absolute abundance of every unique TCRbeta CDR3 rearrangement. For each sample, productive Simpson clonality was calculated as the square root of Simpson's diversity index over productive rearrangements. Sourced from immuneACCESS, this table was stored by TCRdb with only in-frame sequences that have V and J called. A share of the clones is absent; for the studies checked, an unresolved V gene accounts for under half, and the remainder has no known explanation. V and J calls and clone size are copied from that table; D and trimming were computed from the DNA. In all, the sample holds about 440,000 clones, and 70% to 90% of those were seen once. The ten largest clones take up just under 2% of the sample.

Participants in the prospective study were aged 18 to 89 years, lived in more than 20 United States geographic areas, and enrolled through a virtual design. Cohort assignment in the prospective study relied on participant-reported clinical history from a screening survey and a study questionnaire. In the prospective study, whole blood, serum and a nasopharyngeal or oropharyngeal swab were collected from each participant by mobile phlebotomists. Participants in the prospective study had the option to provide additional blood draws and questionnaires over an approximately 2-month period. Prospective study blood samples were shipped either frozen or at room temperature before DNA extraction. The data derive from a study of blood T cell repertoires in COVID-19 (dated by TCRdb to 2020 to 2022). For the wider study: Samples covering the acute and convalescent phases of COVID-19 were provided by collaborators in the United States, Italy and Spain. Deeply sampled blood TCRbeta repertoires from subjects exposed to, actively infected with, or recovered from COVID-19 were included in the dataset. The material from the prospective study consisted of cDNA or gDNA derived from T cells, B-cell-depleted T cells, or PBMCs. Where HLA class I and class II types were available, the types were taken from metadata supplied by the sample provider, not from assay-based typing. The repertoires were made available in a free public database intended to serve as a resource for research on the immune response to SARS-CoV-2. The samples were drawn from two sources: the first 160 participants of the ongoing ImmuneRACE study, and 950 to 1,500 subjects contributed by 6 global collaborators. A de-identified subject ID, COVID-19 status, age in years and sex were almost always included in the sample metadata.

Results the study describes overall, beyond this receptor: The quantity of clinical and demographic metadata differed by source and by participant and was supplied without curation.

CDR1 and CDR2 are read off the germline V gene as MGHDK and SYGVNS. The CDR3 starts with the cysteine, ends with the phenylalanine, and has 17 residues. Left in the record is the CDR3 DNA by itself, 51 bases read in frame from the first base. From V the trimming removes 6 bases and from J it removes 0 bases, while the gene matches leave 10 bases of the junction unaccounted for. This receptor chain uses TRBV25-1 and TRBJ1-5; TRBD1 fits 8 bases in the junction. Sequencing was performed on PBMCs or T cells enriched from blood (not recorded which). The source is a woman younger than 30 with acute COVID-19. The DNA is TGTGCCAGCAGGAGGGGGCAGGGGGCGTATAGCAATCAGCCCCAGCATTTT. This codes for CASRRGQGAYSNQPQHF. Beyond the CDR3, the reference TRBV25-1 and TRBJ1-5 genes provide the residues; the full variable domain reads: EADIYQTPRYLVIGTGKKITLECSQTMGHDKMYWYQQDPGMELHLIHYSYGVNSTEKGDLSSESTVSRIRTEHFPLTLESARPSHTSQYLCASRRGQGAYSNQPQHFGDGTRLSIL.